This T cell receptor beta chain originates from a study of T cell changes during pregnancy in multiple sclerosis. Profiling relied on immunoSEQ multiplex PCR, and the TCRdb table lists in-frame clones only, not all of them. The table includes 11,000 or so clones, roughly 94% detected once. This clone has only a few counts. Germline lookup yields CDR1 SEHNR and CDR2 FQNEAQ (reference sequence). V was clipped by 5 bases and J by 2 bases, with 6 bases between them. CDR3 length: 12 amino acids. The specimen was CD4+ T cells from peripheral blood mononuclear cells, collected before pregnancy. The J gene is TRBJ1-1, the V gene TRBV7-9; D remains unclear. This receptor was obtained from a female donor with multiple sclerosis, enrolled in a pregnancy study. The CDR3 region is CASSPINTEAFF. The CDR3 nucleotides are TGTGCCAGCAGCCCAATTAACACTGAAGCTTTCTTT.